One sample yielded the 2 T cell receptor beta chains listed below, sequenced in a study of T cell changes during pregnancy in multiple sclerosis. TCRdb's table, derived via immunoSEQ multiplex PCR, lists solely in-frame clones and lacks some. The repertoire holds under 70,000 clones, with 80% to 95% as singletons. Material: CD4+ T cells from peripheral blood mononuclear cells, obtained after pregnancy. These receptors all come from a female donor with multiple sclerosis, enrolled in a pregnancy study.

A few counts support this clone. The rearrangement joins TRBV5-5 to TRBJ1-6; 8 nucleotides line up with TRBD1. Germline-derived CDR1 and CDR2 are SGHKS and YYEKEE (reference sequence). The CDR3 contains 13 residues. V shed 7 bases, J shed 10 bases, and the junction held 7 bases outside the gene matches. Here the CDR3 DNA reads TGTGCCAGCGAGGACAGGGAAGGATCACCCCTCCACTTT. Translation gives CASEDREGSPLHF.

The chain combines TRBV6-5 with TRBJ1-3; D is perhaps TRBD1 (6 bases). Germline V CDR1 and CDR2: MNHEY, SVGAGI. The V gene lost 6 bases and the J gene lost 8 bases, with 20 bases spanning the gap. This CDR3 is built from 15 residues. The CDR3 bases are TGTGCCAGCAGAACACAGGCGACAGGACGATACACCATATATTTT. It encodes CASRTQATGRYTIYF.